The T cell receptor (beta chain) described here comes from a study of blood T cell repertoires in COVID-19. Study background: Samples representing acute and convalescent COVID-19 were sourced from the United States, Italy and Spain.

Repertoires were generated with immunoSEQ multiplex PCR, while TCRdb's copy carries only in-frame clones and drops some. The top ten hold 1.2% of the sample, which has approximately 300,000 clones, about 83% seen once. The CDR3 sequence is 17 residues long. Germline V CDR1 and CDR2: MGHDK, SYGVNS. After removal of 4 bases from V and 2 bases from J, the junction contained 9 bases not matched to a gene. This receptor was taken from a woman aged 45 to 65 with acute or convalescent COVID-19. What was sequenced was peripheral blood. The chain has TRBV25-1 and TRBJ1-3; TRBD1 aligns across 9 bases. The CDR3 DNA sequence: TGTGCCAGCAGTGCCGGGGACAGGGTCGTTGCTGGAAACACCATATATTTT. Its protein is CASSAGDRVVAGNTIYF.